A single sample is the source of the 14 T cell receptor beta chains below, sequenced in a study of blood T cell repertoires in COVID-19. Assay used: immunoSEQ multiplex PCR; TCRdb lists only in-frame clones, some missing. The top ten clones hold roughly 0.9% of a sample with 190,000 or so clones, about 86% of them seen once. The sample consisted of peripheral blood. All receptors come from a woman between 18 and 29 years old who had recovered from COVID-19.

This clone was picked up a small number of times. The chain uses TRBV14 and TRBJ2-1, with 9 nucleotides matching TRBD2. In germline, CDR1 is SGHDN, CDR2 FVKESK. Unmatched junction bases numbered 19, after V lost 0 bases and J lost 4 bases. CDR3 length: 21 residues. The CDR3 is CASSQDPDGGVTSGRYNEQFF. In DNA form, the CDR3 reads TGTGCCAGCAGCCAAGATCCGGACGGTGGAGTTACTAGCGGGCGTTACAATGAGCAGTTCTTC.

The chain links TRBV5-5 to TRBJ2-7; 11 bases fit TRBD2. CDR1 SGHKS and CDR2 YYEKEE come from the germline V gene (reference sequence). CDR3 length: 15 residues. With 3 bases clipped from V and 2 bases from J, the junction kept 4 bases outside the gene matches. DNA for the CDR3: TGTGCCAGCAGCTCTACTAGCGGGAGAACCTACGAGCAGTACTTC. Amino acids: CASSSTSGRTYEQYF.

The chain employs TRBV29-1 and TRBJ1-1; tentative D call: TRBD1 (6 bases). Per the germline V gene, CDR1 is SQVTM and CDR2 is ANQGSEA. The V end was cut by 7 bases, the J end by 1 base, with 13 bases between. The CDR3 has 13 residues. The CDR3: CSARVGANTEAFF. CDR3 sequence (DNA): TGCAGCGCCCGAGTGGGGGCGAACACTGAAGCTTTCTTT.

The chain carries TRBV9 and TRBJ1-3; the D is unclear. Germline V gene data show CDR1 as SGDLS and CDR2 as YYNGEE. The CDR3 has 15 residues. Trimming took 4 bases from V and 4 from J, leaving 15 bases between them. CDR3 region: CASSPLGGVGNTIYF. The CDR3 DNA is TGTGCCAGCAGCCCGCTGGGCGGGGTCGGAAACACCATATATTTT.

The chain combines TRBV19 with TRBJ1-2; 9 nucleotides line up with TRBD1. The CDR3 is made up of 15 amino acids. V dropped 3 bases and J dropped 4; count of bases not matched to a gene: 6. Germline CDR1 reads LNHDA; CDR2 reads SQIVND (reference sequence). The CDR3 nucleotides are TGTGCCAGTAGTATCCCCGGACAGGGGTTCTATGGCTACACCTTC. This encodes CASSIPGQGFYGYTF.

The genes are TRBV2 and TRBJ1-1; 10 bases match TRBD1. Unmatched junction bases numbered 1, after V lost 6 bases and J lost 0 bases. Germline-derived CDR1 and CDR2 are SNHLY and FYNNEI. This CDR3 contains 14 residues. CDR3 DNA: TGTGCCAGCAGAGACAGGGGGCTGAACACTGAAGCTTTCTTT. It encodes CASRDRGLNTEAFF.

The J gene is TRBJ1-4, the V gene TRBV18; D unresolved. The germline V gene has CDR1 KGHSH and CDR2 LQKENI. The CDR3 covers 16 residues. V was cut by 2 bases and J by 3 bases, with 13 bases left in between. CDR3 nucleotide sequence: TGTGCCAGCTCACCAATGGCAGGCGATGCTAATGAAAAACTGTTTTTT. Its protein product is CASSPMAGDANEKLFF.

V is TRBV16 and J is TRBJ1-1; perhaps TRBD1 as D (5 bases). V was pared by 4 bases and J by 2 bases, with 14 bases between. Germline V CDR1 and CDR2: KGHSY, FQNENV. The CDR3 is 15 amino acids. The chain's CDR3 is CASSLLGRANTEAFF. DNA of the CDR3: TGTGCCAGCAGCCTTCTTGGCAGGGCTAACACTGAAGCTTTCTTT.

CDR3 in amino acids: CASSVGRGVGEQYF. CDR3 DNA sequence: TGTGCCAGCAGCGTCGGGAGAGGCGTCGGCGAGCAGTACTTC. The gene calls are TRBV11-2 and TRBJ2-7, with TRBD2 as a possible D gene (6 bases). The ends were cut back, 5 bases at V and 6 bases at J, with 17 bases in the middle. The germline CDR1 and CDR2 sequences are SGHAT and FQNNGV. This CDR3 comprises 14 residues.

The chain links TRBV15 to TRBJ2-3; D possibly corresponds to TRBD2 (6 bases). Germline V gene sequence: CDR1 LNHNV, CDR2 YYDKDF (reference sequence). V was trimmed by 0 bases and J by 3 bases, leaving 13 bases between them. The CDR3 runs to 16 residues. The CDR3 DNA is TGTGCCACCAGCAGAGATCTAGGGCTAGCGACAGATACGCAGTATTTT. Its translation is CATSRDLGLATDTQYF.

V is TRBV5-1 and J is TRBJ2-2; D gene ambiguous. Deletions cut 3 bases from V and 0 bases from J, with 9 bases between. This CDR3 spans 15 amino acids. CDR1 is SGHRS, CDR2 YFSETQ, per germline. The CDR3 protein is CASSWAVSNTGELFF. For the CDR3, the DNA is TGCGCCAGCAGCTGGGCAGTATCGAACACCGGGGAGCTGTTTTTT.

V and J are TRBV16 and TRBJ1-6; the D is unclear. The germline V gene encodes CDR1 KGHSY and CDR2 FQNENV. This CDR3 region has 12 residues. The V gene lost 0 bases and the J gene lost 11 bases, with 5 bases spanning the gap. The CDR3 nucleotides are TGTGCCAGCAGCCAATCTTGGCCACCCCTCCACTTT. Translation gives CASSQSWPPLHF.

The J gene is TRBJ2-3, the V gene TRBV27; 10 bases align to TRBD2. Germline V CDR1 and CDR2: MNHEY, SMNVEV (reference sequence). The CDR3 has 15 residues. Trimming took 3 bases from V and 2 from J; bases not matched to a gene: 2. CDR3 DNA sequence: TGTGCCAGCAGTTTCCTAGCGGGGGACACAGATACGCAGTATTTT. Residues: CASSFLAGDTDTQYF.

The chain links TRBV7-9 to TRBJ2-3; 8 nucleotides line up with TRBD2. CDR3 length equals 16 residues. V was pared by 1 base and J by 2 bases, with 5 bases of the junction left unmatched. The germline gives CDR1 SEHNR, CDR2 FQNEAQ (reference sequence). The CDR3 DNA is TGTGCCAGCAGCTTAGGGGTAGCGGGATCCACAGATACGCAGTATTTT. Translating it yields CASSLGVAGSTDTQYF.